This TCR beta chain was recorded in a study of beta chain features in type 1 diabetes. The CDR3 extends over 16 amino acids. V dropped 3 bases and J dropped 0; count of bases not matched to a gene: 5. The germline CDR1 and CDR2 sequences are SGHAT and FQNNGV. Study findings and constraints: The analysis here could not establish whether HLA type shapes TCRB rearrangement. Type 1 diabetes patients showed a moderate but significant shortening of TCRB CDR3s in all four CD4+ subsets. There were fewer insertions and more deletions at the VDJ junctions of type 1 diabetes patients.

A note on this clone: Its target is unknown.

cDNA synthesis used the whole RNA isolate, giving expressed TCRB sequences. The data were produced by immunoSEQ multiplex PCR, yet TCRdb's version contains in-frame clones alone and is incomplete. This table holds about 270,000 clones, around 15% found once. The TCR originated in a young man with type 1 diabetes. This rearrangement joins TRBV11-2 to TRBJ2-3; 8 nucleotides line up with TRBD2. The sample taken for sequencing was naive CD4+ T cells from blood. The CDR3 here is CASSFGGRPSTDTQYF. The CDR3 bases are TGTGCCAGCAGCTTTGGCGGGAGGCCTAGCACAGATACGCAGTATTTT.